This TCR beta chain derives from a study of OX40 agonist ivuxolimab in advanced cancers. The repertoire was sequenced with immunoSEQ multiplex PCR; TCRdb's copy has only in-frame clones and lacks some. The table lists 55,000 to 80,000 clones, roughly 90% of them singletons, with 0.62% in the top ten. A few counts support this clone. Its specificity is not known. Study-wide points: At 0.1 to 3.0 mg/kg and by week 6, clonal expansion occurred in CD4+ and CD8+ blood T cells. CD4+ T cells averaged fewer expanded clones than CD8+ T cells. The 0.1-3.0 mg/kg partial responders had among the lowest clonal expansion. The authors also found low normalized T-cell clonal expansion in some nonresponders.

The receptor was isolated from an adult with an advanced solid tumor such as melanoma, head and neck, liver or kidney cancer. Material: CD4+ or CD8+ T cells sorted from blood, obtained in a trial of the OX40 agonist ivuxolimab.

The DNA for the CDR3 is TGCGCCAGCAGAGGGACAGGCCAACAAGAGACCCAGTACTTC. Protein product: CASRGTGQQETQYF. V usage is TRBV5-1 and J usage is TRBJ2-5; 8 bases match TRBD1. The CDR3 extends over 14 amino acids. Looked up from germline, CDR1 is SGHRS and CDR2 is YFSETQ. The V segment lost 5 bases and the J segment 2 bases; nucleotides outside the gene matches: 5.